One sample yielded the 14 T cell receptor beta chains listed below, sequenced in a study of PD-1 blockade in classical Hodgkin lymphoma. Generated by immunoSEQ multiplex PCR, the TCRdb table keeps only in-frame clones and is missing some. The profile shows 90,000 or so clones, about three quarters of them singletons. Time point meaning: cycle 4 day 1 (C4D1), after 6 weeks of nivolumab. Brentuximab vedotin exposure varied, and every patient relapsed after autologous stem cell transplantation. The starting material was peripheral blood mononuclear cells (PBMCs), obtained before the fourth cycle of nivolumab. The receptors were sampled from a human donor with classical Hodgkin lymphoma.

V gene TRBV27 combines with J gene TRBJ1-6, with D tentatively TRBD1 (6 bases). V lost 8 bases and J 8 bases, leaving 13 bases between the germline ends. From germline, CDR1 is MNHEY and CDR2 SMNVEV (reference sequence). This CDR3 contains 13 residues. As DNA, the CDR3 is TGTGCCAGCCGTGGGGGCAGGGATTCACCCCTCCACTTT. Protein product: CASRGGRDSPLHF.

There are many counts of this clone. This chain connects TRBV11-1 to TRBJ2-7; perhaps D is TRBD1 or TRBD2 (6 bases each). V lost 4 bases to trimming and J lost 7 bases, with 20 bases between them. CDR1 and CDR2 (germline): SGHAT, FQDESV (reference sequence). The CDR3 covers 15 residues. This CDR3 is CASSSKLARGGEQYF. DNA for the CDR3: TGTGCCAGCAGCTCGAAACTAGCCCGAGGGGGTGAGCAGTACTTC.

This clone was counted once. This chain links TRBV28 with TRBJ1-4; 7 nucleotides match TRBD1. Trimming removed 5 bases from V and 7 bases from J; junction bases left unmatched: 7. Germline values: CDR1 MDHEN, CDR2 SYDVKM. CDR3 size: 14 residues. The CDR3 reads CASSKQGISEKLFF. CDR3 coding DNA: TGTGCCAGCAGTAAACAGGGGATAAGTGAAAAACTGTTTTTT.

The V gene is TRBV7-9, the J gene TRBJ2-1; D assignment may be TRBD1 or TRBD2 (6 bases each). Germline CDR1 and CDR2: SEHNR and FQNEAQ (reference sequence). The CDR3 has 14 residues. V lost 6 bases and J lost 1, with 10 bases in between. CDR3 protein: CASRGGYSYNEQFF. CDR3 DNA: TGTGCCAGCAGGGGGGGCTATTCCTACAATGAGCAGTTCTTC. The variable domain in full, completed from reference TRBV7-9 and TRBJ2-1, reads DTGVSQNPRHKITKRGQNVTFRCDPISEHNRLYWYRQTLGQGPEFLTYFQNEAQLEKSRLLSDRFSAERPKGSFSTLEIQRTEQGDSAMYLCASRGGYSYNEQFFGPGTRLTVL.

This sequence joins TRBV10-3 and TRBJ1-5, with a possible D match to TRBD1 (6 bases). The CDR3 contains 15 residues. Looked up from germline, CDR1 is ENHRY and CDR2 is SYGVKD. V lost 3 bases, J lost 2 bases, and 11 bases lay in between. The CDR3 sequence: CAISDWGLGNQPQHF. Written as DNA, the CDR3 is TGTGCCATCAGTGATTGGGGGCTTGGCAATCAGCCCCAGCATTTT.

The chain employs TRBV10-3 and TRBJ2-1; D gene uncertain. The germline V and J ends were trimmed by 0 bases and 10 bases, with 7 bases remaining between them. The CDR3 extends over 12 amino acids. Per germline, CDR1 ENHRY and CDR2 SYGVKD. CDR3 nucleotides: TGTGCCATCAGTGAGTCCCGTGGGGAGCAGTTCTTC. It is translated as CAISESRGEQFF.

This clone has only one observation. The gene calls are TRBV6-5 and TRBJ1-2; perhaps TRBD1 as D (6 bases). This CDR3 has 13 amino acids. The germline V gene encodes CDR1 MNHEY and CDR2 SVGAGI. Trimming took 8 bases from V and 6 from J, leaving 16 bases between them. The CDR3 loop reads CASRRGSEHGYTF. As DNA, the CDR3 is TGTGCCAGCCGTAGGGGGTCCGAGCATGGCTACACCTTC.

The CDR3 loop reads CASSSPHPGQGVAGANVLTF. The DNA of the CDR3 is TGTGCCAGCAGCTCCCCTCACCCGGGACAGGGGGTAGCTGGGGCCAACGTCCTGACTTTC. The chain uses TRBV27 and TRBJ2-6, with 11 positions matching TRBD1. In germline, CDR1 is MNHEY, CDR2 SMNVEV (reference sequence). The CDR3 covers 20 residues. V lost 6 bases, J lost 2 bases, and 15 bases stayed unmatched.

The CDR3 DNA reads TGTGCCAGCAGTCGAACGACAGGGGGCGAACAGCCCCAGCATTTT. Translated, it gives CASSRTTGGEQPQHF. The chain combines TRBV6-5 with TRBJ1-5; the match to TRBD1 covers 10 bases. With 5 bases clipped from V and 7 bases from J, the junction kept 8 bases outside the gene matches. The CDR3 consists of 15 residues. The germline V gene encodes CDR1 MNHEY and CDR2 SVGAGI.

The gene calls are TRBV18 and TRBJ1-5, with unresolved D. Germline CDR1 reads KGHSH; CDR2 reads LQKENI. The CDR3 spans 16 residues. V shed 1 base and J shed 0 bases, with 10 bases lying between them. CDR3 loop: CASSPRQLNSNQPQHF. CDR3 bases: TGTGCCAGCTCACCACGCCAGTTGAATAGCAATCAGCCCCAGCATTTT.

This chain's CDR3 is CASSATSGGVLSTDTQYF. For the CDR3, the DNA is TGTGCCAGCAGCGCGACTAGCGGGGGGGTCCTTAGCACAGATACGCAGTATTTT. This chain uses TRBV7-3 with TRBJ2-3; 14 nucleotides align to TRBD2. V lost 5 bases to trimming and J lost 0 bases; unmatched junction nucleotides: 7. The germline gives CDR1 SGHTA, CDR2 FQGTGA. CDR3 length: 18 residues.

The V call is TRBV10-3, the J call TRBJ2-5, with 12 nucleotides matching TRBD2. The CDR3 contains 15 residues. Germline V gene lookup returns CDR1 ENHRY and CDR2 SYGVKD. The V segment lost 6 bases and the J segment 2 bases; nucleotides outside the gene matches: 4. The CDR3 protein is CAISPSGRVQETQYF. The CDR3 nucleotides are TGTGCCATCAGCCCTAGCGGGAGGGTGCAAGAGACCCAGTACTTC.

This chain links TRBV28 with TRBJ2-7, with D possibly TRBD1 on 6 matching bases. Trimming removed 3 bases at V and 3 bases at J, with 15 bases between. Germline V CDR1 and CDR2: MDHEN, SYDVKM. The CDR3 contains 15 residues. The CDR3 loop reads CASSFRVRGHYEQYF. In DNA, the CDR3 is TGTGCCAGCAGTTTCCGTGTCAGGGGCCACTACGAGCAGTACTTC.

The rearrangement links TRBV6-1 to TRBJ2-7; 12 nucleotides align to TRBD2. Germline V gene sequence: CDR1 MNHNS, CDR2 SASEGT. The junction had 7 bases not matched to a gene; V was cut back by 6 bases and J by 7 bases. The CDR3 sequence is 14 residues long. Written as DNA, the CDR3 is TGTGCCAGCAGCCGGACTAGCGGGGCGAGGGAGCAGTACTTC. Its protein product is CASSRTSGAREQYF.